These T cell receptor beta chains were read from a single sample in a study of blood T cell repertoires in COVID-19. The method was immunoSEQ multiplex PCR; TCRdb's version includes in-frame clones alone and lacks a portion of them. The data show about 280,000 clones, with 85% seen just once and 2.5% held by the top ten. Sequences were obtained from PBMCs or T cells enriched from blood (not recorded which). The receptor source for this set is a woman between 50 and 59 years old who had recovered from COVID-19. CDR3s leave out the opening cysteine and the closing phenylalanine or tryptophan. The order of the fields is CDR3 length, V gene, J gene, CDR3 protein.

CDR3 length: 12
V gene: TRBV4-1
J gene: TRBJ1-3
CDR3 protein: ASSQVGVGNTIY

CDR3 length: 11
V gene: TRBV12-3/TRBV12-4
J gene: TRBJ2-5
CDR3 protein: ASSGDRRETQY

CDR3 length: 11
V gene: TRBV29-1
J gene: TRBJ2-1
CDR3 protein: SVEDTTYNEQF

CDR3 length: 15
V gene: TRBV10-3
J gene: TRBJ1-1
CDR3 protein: AISESRIKTMNTEAF

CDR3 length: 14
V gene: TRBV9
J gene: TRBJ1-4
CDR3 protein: ASSVGDRATNEKLF

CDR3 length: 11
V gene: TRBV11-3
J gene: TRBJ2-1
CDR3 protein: ASSHGGYNEQF

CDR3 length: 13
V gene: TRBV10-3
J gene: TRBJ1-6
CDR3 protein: AISGTGTANSPLH

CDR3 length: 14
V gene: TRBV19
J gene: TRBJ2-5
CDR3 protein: ASSIVGTGGGETQY

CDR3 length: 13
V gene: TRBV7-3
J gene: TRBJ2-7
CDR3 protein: ASSLSQGRSDEQY

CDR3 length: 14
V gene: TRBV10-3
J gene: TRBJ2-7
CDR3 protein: AISGTQRGGSYEQY

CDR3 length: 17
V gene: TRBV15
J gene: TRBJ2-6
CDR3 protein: ATSRGQHYGLSGANVLT

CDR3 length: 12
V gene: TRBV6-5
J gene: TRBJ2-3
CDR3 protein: ASSIGLAGDTQY

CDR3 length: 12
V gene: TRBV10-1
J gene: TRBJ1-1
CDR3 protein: ASSHNQGITEAF

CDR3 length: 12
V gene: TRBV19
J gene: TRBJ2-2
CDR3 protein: ASRLDGDRGYLF

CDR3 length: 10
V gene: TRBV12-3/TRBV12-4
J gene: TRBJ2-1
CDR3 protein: ASSLREGEQF

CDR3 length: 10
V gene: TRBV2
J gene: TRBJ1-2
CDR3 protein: ASSGQGYGYT

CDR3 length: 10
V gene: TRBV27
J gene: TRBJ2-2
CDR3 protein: ASRPTGGELF

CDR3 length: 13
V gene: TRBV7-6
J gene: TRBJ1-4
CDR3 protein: ASSLTGISNEKLF

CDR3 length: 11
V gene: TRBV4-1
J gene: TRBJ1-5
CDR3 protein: ASSQDPPQPQH

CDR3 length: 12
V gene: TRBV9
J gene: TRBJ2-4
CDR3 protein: ASSVRSVRILQY

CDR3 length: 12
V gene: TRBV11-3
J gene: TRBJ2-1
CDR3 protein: ASSLESPGARQF

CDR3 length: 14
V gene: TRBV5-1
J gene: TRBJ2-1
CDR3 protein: ASSNNRGSSYNEQF

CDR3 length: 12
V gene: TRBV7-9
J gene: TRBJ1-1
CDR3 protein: ASSLQGENTEAF

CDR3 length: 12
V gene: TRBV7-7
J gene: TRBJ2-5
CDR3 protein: ASSPMRGWETQY

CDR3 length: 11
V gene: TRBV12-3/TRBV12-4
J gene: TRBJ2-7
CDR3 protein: ASSFDRAHEQY

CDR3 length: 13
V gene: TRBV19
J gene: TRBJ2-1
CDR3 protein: ASSSPYRSYNEQF

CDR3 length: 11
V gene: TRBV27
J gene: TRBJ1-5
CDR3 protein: ASSFSGNQPQH

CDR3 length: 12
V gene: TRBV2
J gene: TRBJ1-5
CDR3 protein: ASRGGTANQPQH

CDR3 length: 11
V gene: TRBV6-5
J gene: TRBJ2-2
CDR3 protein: ASKAGYTGELF

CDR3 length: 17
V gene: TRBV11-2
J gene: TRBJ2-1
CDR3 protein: ASSLEYGGSPTSYNEQF

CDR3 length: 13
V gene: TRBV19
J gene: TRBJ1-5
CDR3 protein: ASSIKDRTNQPQH

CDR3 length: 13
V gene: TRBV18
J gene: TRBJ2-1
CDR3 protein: ASSPAGTSIGEQF

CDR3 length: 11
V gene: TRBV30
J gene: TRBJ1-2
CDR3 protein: AWRPDSLYGYT

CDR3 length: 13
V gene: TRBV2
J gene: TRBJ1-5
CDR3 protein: ASRPGRDSIQPQH

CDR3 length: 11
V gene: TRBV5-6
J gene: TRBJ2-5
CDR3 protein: ASSLVGGFDQY

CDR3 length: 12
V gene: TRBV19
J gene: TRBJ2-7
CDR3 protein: ASRVTGASYEQY

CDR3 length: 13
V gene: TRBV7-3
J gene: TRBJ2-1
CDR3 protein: ASSSGIQANNEQF

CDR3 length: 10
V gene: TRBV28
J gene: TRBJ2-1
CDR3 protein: ASSLLNHEQF

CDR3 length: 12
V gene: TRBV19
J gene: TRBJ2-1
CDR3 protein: ASSSGSSYNEQF

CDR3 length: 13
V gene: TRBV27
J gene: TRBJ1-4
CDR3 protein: ASSLSFRGNEKLF

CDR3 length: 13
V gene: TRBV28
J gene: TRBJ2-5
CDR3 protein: ASSPTGTSRKTQY

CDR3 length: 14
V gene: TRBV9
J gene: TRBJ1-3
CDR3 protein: ASSVGGTISGNTIY

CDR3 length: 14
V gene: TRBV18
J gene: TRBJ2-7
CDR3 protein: ASSPPTSGRSFEQY

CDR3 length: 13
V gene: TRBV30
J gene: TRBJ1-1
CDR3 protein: AWSGGAGTLYEAF

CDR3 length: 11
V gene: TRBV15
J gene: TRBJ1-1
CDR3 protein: ATSMTGNTEAF

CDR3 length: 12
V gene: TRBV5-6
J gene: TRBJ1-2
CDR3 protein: ASSFPGTHSGYT

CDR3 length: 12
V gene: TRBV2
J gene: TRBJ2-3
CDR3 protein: ASSDGTSGVRQY

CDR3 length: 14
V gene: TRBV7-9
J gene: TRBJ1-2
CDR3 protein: ASSSFRGMDSYGYT

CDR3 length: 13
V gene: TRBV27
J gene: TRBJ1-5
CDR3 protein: ASSFMAGDNQPQH

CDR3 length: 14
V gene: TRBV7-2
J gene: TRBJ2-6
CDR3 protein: ASSLAGTTGANVLT

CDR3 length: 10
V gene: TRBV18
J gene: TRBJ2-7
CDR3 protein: ASSPDRDEQY

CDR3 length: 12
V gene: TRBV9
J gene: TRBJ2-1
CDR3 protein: ASSVERGGQEQF

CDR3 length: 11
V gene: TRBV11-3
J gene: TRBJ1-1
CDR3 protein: ASSFSGQTEAF

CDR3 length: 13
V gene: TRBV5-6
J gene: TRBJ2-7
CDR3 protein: ASSLGTGRFYEQY